The 23 T cell receptor beta chains listed next were all sequenced from one sample in a study of T cell repertoires in cytomegalovirus infection. Via MiXCR, TCRdb re-called the reads, giving one row per CDR3 protein. The data contain more than 500,000 distinct CDR3 sequences, 15% to 20% of them singletons. The sample was CD8+ T cells from PBMCs. Receptors originate from a human donor in good health (CMV status not recorded). Some clones in this sample may be carry-over from other donors' samples.

This clonotype was detected many times. The rearrangement links TRBV27 to TRBJ2-3; D might be TRBD1 (6 bases). CDR1 and CDR2 (germline): MNHEY, SMNVEV (reference sequence). CDR3 length: 13 residues. With 0 bases removed from V and 9 bases from J, the gap between germline ends came to 10 bases. CDR3 amino acids: CASSLSPQGTQYF. The CDR3 DNA is TGTGCCAGCAGTTTATCGCCCCAGGGGACGCAGTATTTT.

This clonotype has at least ten counts. V and J are TRBV7-4 and TRBJ1-6; D not resolved. Trimming left V 8 bases short and J 9 bases short, with 5 bases between. Germline CDR1 and CDR2: SGHVT and SQSDAQ. The CDR3 is 10 amino acids. The CDR3 is CASGSSPLHF. CDR3 bases: TGTGCCAGCGGCAGTTCACCCCTCCACTTT.

The genes are TRBV7-2 and TRBJ2-5; D perhaps matches TRBD2 (5 bases). With 4 bases removed from V and 7 bases from J, the gap between germline ends came to 13 bases. Germline loops: CDR1 SGHTA, CDR2 FQGNSA. The CDR3 is 13 residues long. CDR3 protein: CASSSPGWVTQYF. CDR3 DNA: TGTGCCAGCAGCTCTCCGGGGTGGGTGACCCAGTACTTC.

A few counts support this clonotype. The chain combines TRBV29-1 with TRBJ1-1; TRBD1 agrees at 8 bases. The V gene's germline CDR1 is SQVTM and CDR2 ANQGSEA. The J segment lost 8 bases and the V segment lost 6 bases, leaving 2 bases of the junction unmatched. The CDR3 is 10 residues long. In DNA form, the CDR3 reads TGCAGCGTGAGGGACAGGGAAGCTTTCTTT. Residues: CSVRDREAFF.

The CDR3 region is CASSHGTSGPYEQYF. The DNA of the CDR3 is TGTGCCAGCAGCCACGGGACTAGCGGACCCTACGAGCAGTACTTC. V gene TRBV7-9 combines with J gene TRBJ2-7; 11 bases are shared with TRBD2. CDR3 length: 15 amino acids. Losses at the gene ends were 5 bases for V and 2 bases for J; bases not matched to a gene: 5. The V gene's germline CDR1 is SEHNR and CDR2 FQNEAQ (reference sequence).

The table lists this clonotype with many counts. The rearrangement joins TRBV7-9 to TRBJ2-7; 8 bases agree with TRBD1. V lost 5 bases, J lost 5 bases, and 20 bases stayed unmatched. The length of the CDR3 is 18 residues. Looked up from germline, CDR1 is SEHNR and CDR2 is FQNEAQ (reference sequence). The CDR3 bases are TGTGCCAGCAGCGGACTGGACAGGGCAAGGCTCTTCGGGGACGAGCAGTACTTC. Protein: CASSGLDRARLFGDEQYF. Full variable domain (rest looked up from reference TRBV7-9 and TRBJ2-7): DTGVSQNPRHKITKRGQNVTFRCDPISEHNRLYWYRQTLGQGPEFLTYFQNEAQLEKSRLLSDRFSAERPKGSFSTLEIQRTEQGDSAMYLCASSGLDRARLFGDEQYFGPGTRLTVT.

This sequence joins TRBV4-1 and TRBJ2-7; tentatively, D is TRBD1 (5 bases). Germline CDR1 reads MGHRA; CDR2 reads YSYEKL. Deletions cut 0 bases from V and 7 bases from J, with 16 bases between. CDR3 length: 15 amino acids. The CDR3 region has the DNA TGCGCCAGCAGCCAAGATAATGGGGAAGGGGTTGAGCAGTACTTC. Residues: CASSQDNGEGVEQYF.

The chain links TRBV5-6 to TRBJ1-1; TRBD1 is a possible D gene (5 bases). The CDR3 is 14 residues long. Trimming cost V 4 bases and J 4 bases, with 14 bases left between them. The germline V gene has CDR1 SGHDT and CDR2 YYEEEE. The CDR3 DNA reads TGTGCCAGCAGCCCGCCGGGGGGATCCACTGAAGCTTTCTTT. Its protein is CASSPPGGSTEAFF.

This rearrangement joins TRBV20-1 to TRBJ2-7; 7 bases map to TRBD1. V gave up 3 bases and J gave up 4 bases; unmatched junction bases: 6. Germline-derived CDR1 and CDR2 are DFQATT and SNEGSKA (reference sequence). The CDR3 is 13 residues long. This chain's CDR3 is CSARGTDLYEQYF. In DNA, the CDR3 is TGCAGTGCTAGGGGGACAGATTTATACGAGCAGTACTTC.

This clonotype has at least ten counts. This chain joins TRBV27 and TRBJ1-5; a possible D gene is TRBD1 (6 bases). Per the germline V gene, CDR1 is MNHEY and CDR2 is SMNVEV (reference sequence). The CDR3 length is 17 residues. Trimming cost V 3 bases and J 6 bases, with 21 bases left between them. The CDR3 sequence: CASSFHRDTLRGQPQHF. CDR3 bases: TGTGCCAGCAGTTTCCACCGGGACACCCTCCGAGGTCAGCCCCAGCATTTT.

This clonotype turned up a few times. The chain couples TRBV28 to TRBJ2-5; 8 bases are a match to TRBD2. J gave up 5 bases and V 3 bases, and 8 bases lay outside the gene matches. The CDR3 is 15 residues long. CDR1 and CDR2 (germline): MDHEN, SYDVKM. Written as DNA, the CDR3 is TGTGCCAGCAGTTTTGGGACTAGGCGCGGGGAGACCCAGTACTTC. Translation gives CASSFGTRRGETQYF. Drawing the rest from reference TRBV28 and TRBJ2-5, the complete variable domain is DVKVTQSSRYLVKRTGEKVFLECVQDMDHENMFWYRQDPGLGLRLIYFSYDVKMKEKGDIPEGYSVSREKKERFSLILESASTNQTSMYLCASSFGTRRGETQYFGPGTRLLVL.

This clonotype was found many times. This rearrangement joins TRBV7-2 to TRBJ2-5; 12 bases align to TRBD2. Trimming removed 2 bases from V and 0 bases from J; junction bases left unmatched: 4. The CDR3 is 17 residues long. Germline V gene data show CDR1 as SGHTA and CDR2 as FQGNSA. CDR3 bases: TGTGCCAGCAGCTTACCTCGGACTAGCGGGAACCAAGAGACCCAGTACTTC. Its translation: CASSLPRTSGNQETQYF.

This clonotype was recorded many times. The V call is TRBV11-2, the J call TRBJ2-3, with no clear D. V was shortened by 4 bases and J by 5 bases, with 13 bases between the two germline ends. The CDR3 is made up of 14 amino acids. Germline V gene sequence: CDR1 SGHAT, CDR2 FQNNGV. CDR3 region: CASSSSLSRDTQYF. The CDR3 nucleotides are TGTGCCAGCAGCTCCTCCCTGAGTAGAGATACGCAGTATTTT.

This CDR3 is CASSYGAGGGYGYTF. Here the CDR3 DNA reads TGTGCCAGCAGTTACGGGGCAGGGGGCGGCTATGGCTACACCTTC. The chain recombines TRBV6-5 with TRBJ1-2, with 8 nucleotides matching TRBD1. The V segment lost 2 bases and the J segment 4 bases; nucleotides outside the gene matches: 6. There are 15 residues in the CDR3. Germline V CDR1 and CDR2: MNHEY, SVGAGI.

The CDR3 DNA reads TGTGTAAGCCAAGGAACTAGCGCTCCATACCGGTACGAGCAGTACTTC. As protein: CVSQGTSAPYRYEQYF. This chain links TRBV2 with TRBJ2-7; 7 bases map to TRBD2. CDR1 is SNHLY and CDR2 is FYNNEI in the germline V gene. The CDR3 runs to 16 residues.

The sample holds a few counts of this clonotype. The chain uses TRBV27 and TRBJ2-7, with a tentative D call TRBD1 (5 bases). Germline CDR1 and CDR2: MNHEY and SMNVEV (reference sequence). V was clipped by 5 bases and J by 0 bases, with 17 bases between them. This CDR3 region has 16 residues. The CDR3 nucleotides are TGTGCCAGCAGTCTACAAGGGGCCGCGAGCTCCTACGAGCAGTACTTC. Translating gives CASSLQGAASSYEQYF.

V usage is TRBV12-3 or TRBV12-4 and J usage is TRBJ2-1; no clear D gene. Trimming removed 3 bases at V and 4 bases at J, with 10 bases between. The CDR3 runs to 14 residues. The DNA of the CDR3 is TGTGCCAGCAGTTTTAGGTGGTATTACAATGAGCAGTTCTTC. As protein: CASSFRWYYNEQFF.

This clonotype has more than one count but fewer than ten. A much larger clone is a single base away; this may be a read error. The chain links TRBV27 to TRBJ2-7; D perhaps matches TRBD1 (6 bases). CDR1 MNHEY and CDR2 SMNVEV come from the germline V gene (reference sequence). This CDR3 has 14 amino acids. V lost 4 bases and J 0 bases, leaving 10 bases between the germline ends. The CDR3 spells CASSWTVSSYEQYF. The CDR3, as DNA: TGTGCCAGCAGTTGGACAGTTAGCTCCTACGAGCAGTACTTC.

This clonotype was observed a handful of times. This rearrangement joins TRBV2 to TRBJ2-4; possible D gene TRBD2, 5 bases. CDR3 length equals 15 residues. V dropped 4 bases and J dropped 7 bases, with 17 bases sitting between them. CDR1 and CDR2 (germline): SNHLY, FYNNEI. The CDR3 DNA is TGTGCCAGCAGTGGAATTACATCCCCGGGGAACATTCAGTACTTC. This translates into CASSGITSPGNIQYF.

This clonotype was observed a few times. CDR3 region: CASSGRDNGYTF. The CDR3 region has the DNA TGTGCCAGCAGCGGGCGGGACAATGGCTACACCTTC. The chain recombines TRBV9 with TRBJ1-2; tentative D call: TRBD1 (6 bases). With 3 bases removed from V and 6 bases from J, the gap between germline ends came to 9 bases. This CDR3 spans 12 amino acids. Germline lookup yields CDR1 SGDLS and CDR2 YYNGEE.

The genes are TRBV19 and TRBJ2-7; 7 bases map to TRBD1. CDR1 and CDR2 (germline): LNHDA, SQIVND (reference sequence). V lost 10 bases and J lost 5; bases outside the gene matches: 20. The CDR3 runs 16 residues. The CDR3 region has the DNA TGTGCCACCCGTCCTGAACCGACAGGGAAAGGGGACGAGCAGTACTTC. Translation: CATRPEPTGKGDEQYF.

This clonotype was observed a few times. This rearrangement joins TRBV5-1 to TRBJ1-2; perhaps TRBD1 as D (5 bases). The V end was cut by 4 bases, the J end by 1 base, with 17 bases between. The CDR3 runs 16 residues. Germline CDR1 and CDR2: SGHRS and YFSETQ. The CDR3 here is CASSPLGGGDNYGYTF. The CDR3 DNA reads TGCGCCAGCAGCCCTCTCGGCGGGGGGGATAACTATGGCTACACCTTC. Drawing the rest from reference TRBV5-1 and TRBJ1-2, the complete variable domain is KAGVTQTPRYLIKTRGQQVTLSCSPISGHRSVSWYQQTPGQGLQFLFEYFSETQRNKGNFPGRFSGRQFSNSRSEMNVSTLELGDSALYLCASSPLGGGDNYGYTFGSGTRLTVV.

The J gene is TRBJ1-6, the V gene TRBV5-4, with 9 bases identical to TRBD1. Per germline, CDR1 SGHNT and CDR2 YYREEE (reference sequence). The J segment lost 7 bases and the V segment lost 7 bases, leaving 9 bases of the junction unmatched. The CDR3 contains 15 residues. The CDR3 region is CASGLSDRGNSPLHF. As DNA, the CDR3 is TGTGCCAGCGGGTTGAGTGACAGGGGGAATTCACCCCTCCACTTT.